The 28 T cell receptor beta chains below all came from one sample that was sequenced in a study of blood T cell repertoires in COVID-19. Some clones are missing from TCRdb's copy, which holds only in-frame ones; the method was immunoSEQ multiplex PCR. The table has under 200,000 clones, about 86% seen once. The sequenced sample consisted of PBMCs or T cells enriched from blood (not recorded which). These receptors all come from a woman aged 45-65 years in a cohort exposed to, infected with or recovered from COVID-19 (not recorded which).

The table lists this clone with a count of one. The rearrangement joins TRBV10-3 to TRBJ1-2; tentative D call: TRBD1 (6 bases). Germline loops: CDR1 ENHRY, CDR2 SYGVKD. V was trimmed by 2 bases and J by 3 bases, leaving 7 bases between them. The CDR3 has 13 residues. The CDR3 spells CAISEQGYYGYTF. The CDR3 DNA reads TGTGCCATCAGTGAGCAGGGGTACTATGGCTACACCTTC.

The chain links TRBV30 to TRBJ1-1; a weak D match, TRBD1 (6 bases). The germline CDR1 and CDR2 sequences are GTSNPN and SVGIG (reference sequence). The CDR3 has 16 residues. V was cut by 0 bases and J by 4 bases, with 18 bases left in between. This CDR3 is CAWSVYGRGASTEAFF. The CDR3, as DNA: TGTGCCTGGAGTGTATACGGCAGGGGAGCGAGCACTGAAGCTTTCTTT.

The rearrangement uses TRBV5-6 and TRBJ2-7; a possible D gene is TRBD1 (6 bases). Germline V gene data show CDR1 as SGHDT and CDR2 as YYEEEE. Trimming cost V 7 bases and J 0 bases, with 17 bases left between them. CDR3 length: 15 amino acids. CDR3 in DNA: TGTGCCAGCCGACGAAGGGGACAAAGCTCCTACGAGCAGTACTTC. It codes for CASRRRGQSSYEQYF.

In regard to this clone: One end of the junction varies from germline; a read error may be responsible. The rearrangement links TRBV11-2 to TRBJ1-2; 7 nucleotides line up with TRBD1. The CDR3 spans 11 residues. The V gene's germline CDR1 is SGHAT and CDR2 FQNNGV. The CDR3 spells CASSRGTEPIF. The CDR3 region has the DNA TGTGCCAGCAGCCGCGGGACAGAGCCAATCTTC.

The rearrangement links TRBV19 to TRBJ1-5; D not resolved. Germline CDR1 LNHDA, CDR2 SQIVND (reference sequence). V dropped 5 bases and J dropped 8 bases, with 10 bases sitting between them. This CDR3 is 12 amino acids long. The CDR3, as DNA: TGTGCCAGTAGTTCTCCTTCAGAGCCCCAGCATTTT. Protein: CASSSPSEPQHF.

The V call is TRBV3-1 (or the pseudogene TRBV3-2), the J call TRBJ1-2; tentatively, D is TRBD1 (5 bases). This CDR3 contains 15 residues. Trimming took off 0 bases at V and 0 bases at J, with 8 bases between the two ends. Looked up from germline, CDR1 is LGHDT and CDR2 is YNNKEL (reference sequence). CDR3 sequence (DNA): TGTGCCAGCAGCCAAGACAGGGCGACTAACTATGGCTACACCTTC. Residues: CASSQDRATNYGYTF.

V usage is TRBV3-1 (or the pseudogene TRBV3-2) and J usage is TRBJ2-2; possible D gene TRBD2, 5 bases. Germline values: CDR1 LGHDT, CDR2 YNNKEL (reference sequence). The CDR3 is 12 residues long. Trimming removed 4 bases from V and 7 bases from J, with 7 bases in between. The CDR3 loop reads CASSLGSGELFF. The CDR3 DNA reads TGTGCCAGCAGCCTAGGGAGCGGGGAGCTGTTTTTT.

This chain uses TRBV9 with TRBJ2-1; TRBD2 agrees at 8 bases. Germline assignment: CDR1 SGDLS and CDR2 YYNGEE. V was clipped by 1 base and J by 8 bases; unmatched bases: 14. The CDR3 sequence is 17 residues long. The chain's CDR3 is CASSVSGGGLGAHEQFF. Here the CDR3 DNA reads TGTGCCAGCAGCGTAAGCGGAGGGGGACTAGGGGCCCATGAGCAGTTCTTC.

The genes are TRBV9 and TRBJ2-3; 8 bases map to TRBD1. J was trimmed by 3 bases and V by 5 bases; bases with no gene match: 5. In germline, CDR1 is SGDLS, CDR2 YYNGEE. The CDR3 contains 14 residues. CDR3 DNA: TGTGCCAGCAGTACCGGACAGGGAACAGATACGCAGTATTTT. This gives the protein CASSTGQGTDTQYF.

The rearrangement links TRBV4-3 to TRBJ2-1; 9 nucleotides match TRBD2. CDR1 is LGHNA, CDR2 YSLEER, per germline. The CDR3 contains 17 residues. V was clipped by 4 bases and J by 8 bases; unmatched bases: 15. This CDR3 reads CASSPLEGGGAVDEQFF. For the CDR3, the DNA is TGCGCCAGCAGCCCCCTAGAGGGCGGGGGGGCCGTGGATGAGCAGTTCTTC.

The V gene is TRBV9, the J gene TRBJ1-3, with unresolved D. This CDR3 has 14 amino acids. CDR1 and CDR2 from the germline V gene are SGDLS and YYNGEE. V was trimmed by 0 bases and J by 0 bases, leaving 4 bases between them. CDR3 loop: CASSVASSGNTIYF. Here the CDR3 DNA reads TGTGCCAGCAGCGTAGCCAGCTCTGGAAACACCATATATTTT.

V gene TRBV28 combines with J gene TRBJ2-7; TRBD1 aligns across 8 bases. Germline V lookup: CDR1 MDHEN, CDR2 SYDVKM. The V segment lost 6 bases and the J segment 6 bases; nucleotides outside the gene matches: 13. The CDR3 covers 15 residues. The CDR3 nucleotides read TGTGCCAGCAGCCTAGACAGGGGCGGCTTGTCCGAGCAGTACTTC. It encodes CASSLDRGGLSEQYF.

This chain joins TRBV9 and TRBJ2-7; tentative D call: TRBD2 (6 bases). CDR3 length equals 16 residues. Germline CDR1 reads SGDLS; CDR2 reads YYNGEE. Trimming took 0 bases from V and 5 from J, leaving 18 bases between them. The CDR3 is CASSVAGPGEQNEQYF. The DNA for the CDR3 is TGTGCCAGCAGCGTAGCGGGTCCGGGGGAACAGAACGAGCAGTACTTC.

The chain is built from TRBV24-1 and TRBJ1-5; possible D gene TRBD1, 5 bases. V shed 9 bases and J shed 2 bases, with 13 bases lying between them. The CDR3 extends over 14 amino acids. Germline V gene sequence: CDR1 KGHDR, CDR2 SFDVKD. CDR3 amino acids: CATWKQERNQPQHF. CDR3 in DNA: TGTGCCACCTGGAAACAGGAGCGCAATCAGCCCCAGCATTTT.

The chain links TRBV19 to TRBJ2-1; 7 nucleotides align to TRBD2. The V and J ends lost 5 bases and 6 bases, in that order; junction bases with no gene match: 7. Per germline, CDR1 LNHDA and CDR2 SQIVND (reference sequence). This CDR3 region has 14 residues. CDR3 loop: CASSDGTTVNEQFF. The CDR3 bases are TGTGCCAGTAGTGACGGGACTACCGTCAATGAGCAGTTCTTC. The full variable domain, completed using reference TRBV19 and TRBJ2-1, is DGGITQSPKYLFRKEGQNVTLSCEQNLNHDAMYWYRQDPGQGLRLIYYSQIVNDFQKGDIAEGYSVSREKKESFPLTVTSAQKNPTAFYLCASSDGTTVNEQFFGPGTRLTVL.

The chain employs TRBV5-1 and TRBJ2-3, with TRBD2 identical over 11 bases. V was clipped by 2 bases and J by 2 bases; unmatched bases: 1. The CDR3 runs 15 residues. From germline, CDR1 is SGHRS and CDR2 YFSETQ. This CDR3 reads CASSLLAGVTDTQYF. CDR3 coding DNA: TGCGCCAGCAGCTTACTAGCGGGAGTCACAGATACGCAGTATTTT.

The J gene is TRBJ1-2, the V gene TRBV5-6; D gene ambiguous. CDR1 SGHDT and CDR2 YYEEEE come from the germline V gene. This CDR3 region has 14 residues. The V end was cut by 2 bases, the J end by 2 bases, with 10 bases between. In DNA, the CDR3 is TGTGCCAGCAGCTTAGGACTACCCAACTATGGCTACACCTTC. Protein: CASSLGLPNYGYTF.

The genes are TRBV9 and TRBJ2-1, with D unclear. This CDR3 has 15 amino acids. V was trimmed by 0 bases and J by 5 bases, leaving 12 bases between them. Germline V CDR1 and CDR2: SGDLS, YYNGEE. The CDR3 DNA sequence: TGTGCCAGCAGCGTAGATGGCGCAGGCCACAATGAGCAGTTCTTC. This encodes CASSVDGAGHNEQFF.

This sequence joins TRBV3-1 (or the pseudogene TRBV3-2) and TRBJ1-2; 7 nucleotides match TRBD1. The CDR3 is made up of 13 amino acids. Germline CDR1 is LGHDT and CDR2 is YNNKEL (reference sequence). The V gene end was trimmed by 2 bases and the J gene end by 4 bases; junction bases not matched to a gene: 1. This CDR3 reads CASSQRQGYGYTF. The CDR3 region has the DNA TGTGCCAGCAGCCAAAGACAGGGCTATGGCTACACCTTC.

This clone was seen only once. The V and J genes are TRBV5-1 and TRBJ2-1; 12 bases are shared with TRBD1. Germline lookup yields CDR1 SGHRS and CDR2 YFSETQ. With V trimmed by 0 bases and J by 9 bases, 7 bases remained unmatched. This CDR3 comprises 16 residues. CDR3 protein: CASSLGWDRGRTEQFF. CDR3 sequence (DNA): TGCGCCAGCAGCTTGGGGTGGGACAGGGGGCGAACTGAGCAGTTCTTC. The variable domain in full, completed from reference TRBV5-1 and TRBJ2-1, reads KAGVTQTPRYLIKTRGQQVTLSCSPISGHRSVSWYQQTPGQGLQFLFEYFSETQRNKGNFPGRFSGRQFSNSRSEMNVSTLELGDSALYLCASSLGWDRGRTEQFFGPGTRLTVL.

The chain has TRBV6-5 and TRBJ2-7, with TRBD2 matching over 9 bases. Germline V gene lookup returns CDR1 MNHEY and CDR2 SVGAGI. This CDR3 region has 16 residues. V trimming: 0 bases; J trimming: 0 bases; junction bases outside the gene matches: 3. CDR3 protein: CASSYSISGGSYEQYF. In DNA form, the CDR3 reads TGTGCCAGCAGTTACTCGATTAGCGGGGGCTCCTACGAGCAGTACTTC.

This chain joins TRBV5-8 and TRBJ1-3; D is ambiguous. CDR3 size: 15 residues. V lost 4 bases, J lost 2 bases, and 13 bases lay in between. Germline V lookup: CDR1 SGHTS, CDR2 YDEGEE. This chain's CDR3 is CASSLRGMAGNTIYF. The CDR3 region has the DNA TGTGCCAGCAGCCTCCGGGGAATGGCTGGAAACACCATATATTTT.

The gene calls are TRBV29-1 and TRBJ1-1; D perhaps matches TRBD1 (6 bases). The CDR3 loop spans 12 amino acids. Trimming took off 3 bases at V and 2 bases at J, with 7 bases between the two ends. Per the germline V gene, CDR1 is SQVTM and CDR2 is ANQGSEA. The CDR3 region is CSVDRGNTEAFF. CDR3 in DNA: TGCAGCGTTGACAGGGGAAACACTGAAGCTTTCTTT.

The chain is built from TRBV5-1 and TRBJ2-7; perhaps TRBD1 as D (5 bases). The ends were cut back, 4 bases at V and 5 bases at J, with 13 bases in the middle. Germline CDR1 and CDR2: SGHRS and YFSETQ. This CDR3 contains 13 residues. The CDR3 sequence: CASSLQGLNEQYF. The CDR3 DNA sequence: TGCGCCAGCAGCCTGCAGGGATTGAACGAGCAGTACTTC.

CDR3 in amino acids: CASSHDRGKGYTF. Here the CDR3 DNA reads TGTGCCAGCAGCCACGACAGGGGGAAGGGCTACACCTTC. The V gene is TRBV2, the J gene TRBJ1-2, with 9 bases that match TRBD1. The CDR3 is 13 amino acids. V dropped 6 bases and J dropped 8; count of bases not matched to a gene: 7. The germline V gene has CDR1 SNHLY and CDR2 FYNNEI.

CDR3 protein: CASSLYGTGVSQPQHF. The DNA of the CDR3 is TGTGCCAGCAGTTTATATGGGACAGGGGTGAGCCAGCCCCAGCATTTT. V and J are TRBV27 and TRBJ1-5, with TRBD1 matching over 10 bases. Germline V CDR1 and CDR2: MNHEY, SMNVEV (reference sequence). The CDR3 runs to 16 residues. V dropped 1 base and J dropped 7; count of bases not matched to a gene: 7.

The chain carries TRBV6-4 and TRBJ1-6; unclear D gene. The CDR3 runs 15 residues. The V and J ends lost 6 bases and 0 bases respectively, with 9 bases between them. Per the germline V gene, CDR1 is MRHNA and CDR2 is SNTAGT. This CDR3 is CASSSTGSYNSPLHF. The CDR3 DNA sequence: TGTGCCAGCAGCTCCACGGGCTCCTATAATTCACCCCTCCACTTT.

In DNA form, the CDR3 reads TGCGCCAGCAGCCAAGTCAGGGACACGAACACTGAAGCTTTCTTT. It specifies CASSQVRDTNTEAFF. V gene TRBV4-1 combines with J gene TRBJ1-1; tentatively, D is TRBD1 (6 bases). This CDR3 spans 15 amino acids. Germline V gene lookup returns CDR1 MGHRA and CDR2 YSYEKL. V gave up 1 base and J gave up 1 base, with 10 bases separating them.